This entry lists 18 T cell receptor beta chains sequenced from one sample in a study of blood T cell repertoires in COVID-19. Assay used: immunoSEQ multiplex PCR; TCRdb lists only in-frame clones, some missing. The sample lists 45,000 to 65,000 clones; around 90% were seen once. Sequenced sample: peripheral blood. The receptors were gathered from a human donor in a cohort sampled during active COVID-19.

The chain is built from TRBV6-2 or TRBV6-3 and TRBJ2-7; TRBD1 is a possible D gene (5 bases). Germline values: CDR1 MNHEY, CDR2 SVGEGT. Trimming shortened V by 2 bases and J by 5 bases, and 13 bases separated the two germline ends. CDR3 length: 14 residues. The CDR3, as DNA: TGTGCCAGCAGTTACGCCAGGGCTCTCAACGAGCAGTACTTC. Its translation is CASSYARALNEQYF.

The chain combines TRBV7-9 with TRBJ1-4, with no clear D. Looked up from germline, CDR1 is SEHNR and CDR2 is FQNEAQ (reference sequence). The CDR3 consists of 13 residues. Trimming took 5 bases from V and 5 from J, leaving 9 bases between them. CDR3 region: CASSPGLNEKLFF. CDR3 sequence (DNA): TGTGCCAGCAGCCCCGGACTCAATGAAAAACTGTTTTTT.

The J gene is TRBJ2-5, the V gene TRBV19, with a tentative D call TRBD1 (6 bases). The germline gives CDR1 LNHDA, CDR2 SQIVND (reference sequence). The V end lost 4 bases, the J end lost 1 base, and 10 bases lay between the germline ends. The CDR3 is 14 amino acids. The CDR3 bases are TGTGCCAGTAGTACTCAGGGGATCCAAGAGACCCAGTACTTC. Translating it yields CASSTQGIQETQYF.

The J gene is TRBJ2-3, the V gene TRBV10-3, with a tentative D call TRBD1 (6 bases). Trimming stripped 6 bases from V and 6 bases from J, with 10 bases between. The CDR3 is 12 residues long. CDR1 and CDR2 from the germline V gene are ENHRY and SYGVKD. The CDR3 nucleotides read TGTGCCATCAGGGGGGCTACGGATACGCAGTATTTT. This sequence encodes CAIRGATDTQYF.

The J gene is TRBJ2-1, the V gene TRBV6-6; D may be TRBD2 (6 bases). V was shortened by 2 bases and J by 5 bases, with 10 bases between the two germline ends. The CDR3 has 14 amino acids. Germline V lookup: CDR1 MNHNY, CDR2 SVGAGI (reference sequence). This chain's CDR3 is CASSYAGLNNEQFF. DNA for the CDR3: TGTGCCAGCAGTTACGCGGGACTTAACAATGAGCAGTTCTTC.

This clone was counted between two and nine times. The genes are TRBV11-2 and TRBJ2-7; TRBD1 agrees at 7 bases. The CDR3 runs to 15 residues. V lost 1 base to trimming and J lost 4 bases; unmatched junction nucleotides: 7. Germline V gives CDR1 SGHAT, CDR2 FQNNGV. The CDR3 nucleotides read TGTGCCAGCAGCTTAGGCGCAGGGACAGCATACGAGCAGTACTTC. Translating gives CASSLGAGTAYEQYF.

This sequence joins TRBV5-1 and TRBJ1-3; D remains unclear. Trimming stripped 1 base from V and 2 bases from J, with 4 bases between. The germline CDR1 and CDR2 sequences are SGHRS and YFSETQ. The CDR3 spans 13 residues. The CDR3 region has the DNA TGCGCCAGCAGCTTGTATCCTGGAAACACCATATATTTT. Amino acids: CASSLYPGNTIYF.

This chain connects TRBV6-5 to TRBJ2-6; a weak D match, TRBD2 (5 bases). CDR1 is MNHEY, CDR2 SVGAGI, per germline. The CDR3 has 15 residues. Trimming pared 3 bases from V and 0 bases from J, leaving 6 bases between. The CDR3 nucleotides read TGTGCCAGCAGTTATCGGGGCTCTGGGGCCAACGTCCTGACTTTC. Translating gives CASSYRGSGANVLTF.

This chain uses TRBV6-5 with TRBJ1-2; 11 bases map to TRBD1. The CDR3 has 14 amino acids. Germline V gene lookup returns CDR1 MNHEY and CDR2 SVGAGI. The V and J ends lost 7 bases and 7 bases, in that order; junction bases with no gene match: 8. CDR3 sequence: CASTPGTGGVGYTF. The CDR3 DNA reads as TGTGCCAGCACCCCCGGGACAGGGGGAGTTGGCTACACCTTC.

This chain joins TRBV11-1 and TRBJ2-1; 11 nucleotides agree with TRBD2. Looked up from germline, CDR1 is SGHAT and CDR2 is FQDESV (reference sequence). The CDR3 runs to 12 residues. With 1 base clipped from V and 15 bases from J, the junction kept 2 bases outside the gene matches. CDR3 in DNA: TGTGCCAGCAGCTTAGGGACTAGCGGGCTGTTCTTC. This translates into CASSLGTSGLFF.

This chain connects TRBV6-5 to TRBJ1-2; D uncertain. Per germline, CDR1 MNHEY and CDR2 SVGAGI. The germline V and J ends were trimmed by 2 bases and 2 bases, with 6 bases remaining between them. The CDR3 sequence is 13 residues long. CDR3 coding DNA: TGTGCCAGCAGTTACCTACGGAACTATGGCTACACCTTC. This sequence encodes CASSYLRNYGYTF.

The J gene is TRBJ2-1, the V gene TRBV3-1 (or the pseudogene TRBV3-2); no reliable D call. CDR1 is LGHDT and CDR2 is YNNKEL in the germline V gene (reference sequence). This CDR3 spans 12 amino acids. Trimming took off 0 bases at V and 13 bases at J, with 10 bases between the two ends. Written as DNA, the CDR3 is TGTGCCAGCAGCCAAGACCAGAAAGTACAGTTCTTC. This codes for CASSQDQKVQFF.

This sequence joins TRBV7-8 and TRBJ2-1, with TRBD2 as a possible D gene (6 bases). V was trimmed by 3 bases and J by 6 bases, leaving 9 bases between them. The CDR3 consists of 13 residues. Germline V gives CDR1 SGHVS, CDR2 FQNEAQ. The chain's CDR3 is CASSFPAGNEQFF. The CDR3 DNA reads as TGTGCCAGCAGCTTCCCAGCGGGCAATGAGCAGTTCTTC.

The chain couples TRBV29-1 to TRBJ2-5; no firm D call. V was clipped by 6 bases and J by 2 bases, with 13 bases between them. This CDR3 contains 13 residues. The germline V gene has CDR1 SQVTM and CDR2 ANQGSEA. The CDR3 is CSVLPDIQETQYF. The CDR3 region has the DNA TGCAGCGTCCTACCCGACATTCAAGAGACCCAGTACTTC.

This chain's CDR3 is CASSLKGVNSYEQYF. CDR3 nucleotides: TGTGCCAGCAGCTTGAAAGGAGTTAACTCCTACGAGCAGTACTTC. This chain uses TRBV5-5 with TRBJ2-7; D remains unclear. The CDR3 spans 15 residues. Trimming shortened V by 1 base and J by 0 bases, and 11 bases separated the two germline ends. The V gene's germline CDR1 is SGHKS and CDR2 YYEKEE (reference sequence). Using reference TRBV5-5 and TRBJ2-7 for the parts outside the CDR3, the full variable domain is DAGVTQSPTHLIKTRGQQVTLRCSPISGHKSVSWYQQVLGQGPQFIFQYYEKEERGRGNFPDRFSARQFPNYSSELNVNALLLGDSALYLCASSLKGVNSYEQYFGPGTRLTVT.

V gene TRBV5-4 combines with J gene TRBJ2-2; TRBD2 matches at 13 bases. The trim removed 1 base at V and 3 bases at J, leaving 9 bases unmatched. Germline values: CDR1 SGHNT, CDR2 YYREEE (reference sequence). CDR3 length equals 19 residues. The CDR3 DNA reads TGTGCCAGCAGCTTGAGGACTAGCGGGAGTAGGTCGTACACCGGGGAGCTGTTTTTT. Translation gives CASSLRTSGSRSYTGELFF.

The genes are TRBV19 and TRBJ1-2, with a possible D match to TRBD1 (6 bases). The CDR3 covers 15 residues. V shed 6 bases and J shed 6 bases, with 20 bases lying between them. Per germline, CDR1 LNHDA and CDR2 SQIVND (reference sequence). CDR3: CASRHWGGAQDGYTF. The CDR3 nucleotides read TGTGCCAGTAGGCACTGGGGGGGGGCGCAAGATGGCTACACCTTC.

The V gene is TRBV2, the J gene TRBJ2-6; 8 positions agree with TRBD1. From germline, CDR1 is SNHLY and CDR2 FYNNEI. With V trimmed by 5 bases and J by 0 bases, 3 bases remained unmatched. CDR3 length: 16 amino acids. The CDR3 loop is CASSKTGDSGANVLTF. The CDR3 nucleotides are TGTGCCAGCAGTAAGACAGGGGACTCTGGGGCCAACGTCCTGACTTTC.